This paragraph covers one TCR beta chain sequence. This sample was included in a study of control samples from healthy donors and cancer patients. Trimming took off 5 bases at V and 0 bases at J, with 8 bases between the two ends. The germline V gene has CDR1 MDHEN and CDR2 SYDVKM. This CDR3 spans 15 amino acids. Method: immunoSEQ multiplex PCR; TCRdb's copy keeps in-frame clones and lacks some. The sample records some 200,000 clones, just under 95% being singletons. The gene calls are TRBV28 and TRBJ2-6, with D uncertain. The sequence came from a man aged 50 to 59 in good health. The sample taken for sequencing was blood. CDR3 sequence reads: CASSPTGSGANVLTF. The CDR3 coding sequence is TGTGCCAGCAGTCCAACGGGCTCTGGGGCCAACGTCCTGACTTTC.